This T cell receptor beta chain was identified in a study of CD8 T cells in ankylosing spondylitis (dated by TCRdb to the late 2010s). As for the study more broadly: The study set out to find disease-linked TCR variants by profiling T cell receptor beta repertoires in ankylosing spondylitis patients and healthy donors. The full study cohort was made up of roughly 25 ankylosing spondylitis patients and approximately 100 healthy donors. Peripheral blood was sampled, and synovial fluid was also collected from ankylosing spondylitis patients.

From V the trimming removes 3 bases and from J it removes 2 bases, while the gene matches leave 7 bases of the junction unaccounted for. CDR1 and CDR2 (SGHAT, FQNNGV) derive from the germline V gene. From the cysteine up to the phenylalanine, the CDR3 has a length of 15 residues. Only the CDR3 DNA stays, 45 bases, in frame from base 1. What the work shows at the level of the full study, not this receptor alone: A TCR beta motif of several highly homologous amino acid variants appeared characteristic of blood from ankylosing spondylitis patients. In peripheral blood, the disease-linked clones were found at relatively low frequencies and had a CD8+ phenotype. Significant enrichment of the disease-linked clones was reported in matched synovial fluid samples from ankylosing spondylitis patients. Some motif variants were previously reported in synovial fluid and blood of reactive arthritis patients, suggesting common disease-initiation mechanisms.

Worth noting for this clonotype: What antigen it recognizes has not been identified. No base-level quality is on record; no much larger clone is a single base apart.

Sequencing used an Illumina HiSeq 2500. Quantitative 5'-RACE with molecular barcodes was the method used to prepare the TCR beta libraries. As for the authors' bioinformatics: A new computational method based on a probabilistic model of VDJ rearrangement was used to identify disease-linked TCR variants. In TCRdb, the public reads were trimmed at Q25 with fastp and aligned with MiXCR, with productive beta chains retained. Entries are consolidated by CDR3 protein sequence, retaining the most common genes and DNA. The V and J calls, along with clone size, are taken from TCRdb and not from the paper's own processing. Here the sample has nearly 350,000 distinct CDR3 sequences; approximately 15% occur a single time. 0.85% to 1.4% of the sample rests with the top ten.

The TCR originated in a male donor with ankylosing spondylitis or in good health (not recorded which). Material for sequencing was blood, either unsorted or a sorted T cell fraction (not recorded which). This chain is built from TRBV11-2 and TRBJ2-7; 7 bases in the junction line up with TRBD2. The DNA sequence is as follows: TGTGCCAGCAGCTTCAGACTAGCTGACACCTACGAGCAGTACTTC. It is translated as CASSFRLADTYEQYF. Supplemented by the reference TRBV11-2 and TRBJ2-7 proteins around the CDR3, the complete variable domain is EAGVAQSPRYKIIEKRQSVAFWCNPISGHATLYWYQQILGQGPKLLIQFQNNGVVDDSQLPKDRFSAERLKGVDSTLKIQPAKLEDSAVYLCASSFRLADTYEQYFGPGTRLTVT.